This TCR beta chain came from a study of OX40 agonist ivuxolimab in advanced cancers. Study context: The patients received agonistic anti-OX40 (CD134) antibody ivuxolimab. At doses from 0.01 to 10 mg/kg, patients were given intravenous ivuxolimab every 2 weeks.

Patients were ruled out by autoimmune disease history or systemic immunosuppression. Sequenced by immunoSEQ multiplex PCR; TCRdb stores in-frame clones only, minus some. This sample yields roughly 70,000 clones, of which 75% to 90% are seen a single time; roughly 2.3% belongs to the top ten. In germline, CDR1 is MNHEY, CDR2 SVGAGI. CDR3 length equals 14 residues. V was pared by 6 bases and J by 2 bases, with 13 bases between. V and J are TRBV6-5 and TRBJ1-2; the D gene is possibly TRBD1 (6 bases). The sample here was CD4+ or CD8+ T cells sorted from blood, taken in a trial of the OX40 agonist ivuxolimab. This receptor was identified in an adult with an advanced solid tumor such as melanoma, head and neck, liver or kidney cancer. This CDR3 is CASSSRGRNYGYTF. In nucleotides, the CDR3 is TGTGCCAGCAGCAGCAGGGGAAGGAACTATGGCTACACCTTC.